What follows are 7 T cell receptor beta chains derived from one specimen sequenced in a study of vaccination and CD4 T cells after COVID-19. Sequencing of cultured CD4+ T cell DNA used the Oncomine TCR Beta short-read assay. The template was genomic DNA from cultured CD4+ T cells. MiXCR was run by TCRdb on the PCR reads, yielding one entry per CDR3 protein. In the table there are over 9,000 distinct CDR3 sequences, 34% of which are singletons. Treatment in this sample: approximately nine-day PBMC culture with coronavirus spike peptide pools or control peptides (ViraFEST assay). The unexposed donor gave CD4+ T cells before the COVID-19 pandemic (2011-2018). No antigen is known for these receptors. Sequenced input: CD4+ T cells from blood, cultured in vitro. The receptors were sampled from a human donor in good health.

This clonotype turned up a few times. The chain joins TRBV6-1 to TRBJ2-3; 12 nucleotides line up with TRBD2. CDR1 MNHNS and CDR2 SASEGT come from the germline V gene. Trimming at V came to 5 bases and at J to 1 base, leaving 1 base not matched to a gene. The CDR3 length is 15 residues. The CDR3 loop is CASSRLAGGTDTQYF. The CDR3 DNA follows: TGTGCCAGCAGTCGACTAGCGGGAGGCACAGATACGCAGTATTTT.

This chain joins TRBV7-2 and TRBJ1-5; 7 nucleotides match TRBD1. After removal of 1 base from V and 2 bases from J, the junction contained 2 bases not matched to a gene. Germline V gene sequence: CDR1 SGHTA, CDR2 FQGNSA. The CDR3 totals 15 residues. The CDR3 is CASSLEGAGNQPQHF. CDR3 nucleotides: TGTGCCAGCAGCTTAGAGGGGGCTGGCAATCAGCCCCAGCATTTT.

This clonotype showed up just a few times. J is TRBJ2-1 and V is TRBV6-5; D is undetermined. Germline values: CDR1 MNHEY, CDR2 SVGAGI. V shed 2 bases and J shed 12 bases, with 17 bases lying between them. This CDR3 is built from 14 residues. CDR3 residues: CASSYMGPHLRQFF. DNA for the CDR3: TGTGCCAGCAGTTACATGGGCCCCCACTTGCGGCAGTTCTTC.

CDR3 residues: CASRTLGTGGAKNIQYF. The CDR3 bases are TGTGCCAGCAGGACCTTAGGGACAGGCGGAGCCAAAAACATTCAGTACTTC. The chain recombines TRBV6-1 with TRBJ2-4; 8 bases fit TRBD1. Germline loops: CDR1 MNHNS, CDR2 SASEGT. CDR3 length equals 17 residues. Germline trimming cut 6 bases from V and 0 bases from J; bases unmatched to any gene: 10.

This clonotype occurred a few times. V gene TRBV7-6 combines with J gene TRBJ1-6; D call uncertain. The CDR3 runs to 13 residues. Germline V gene sequence: CDR1 SGHVS, CDR2 FNYEAQ. V dropped 1 base and J dropped 6 bases, with 4 bases sitting between them. CDR3 in amino acids: CASSLGLNSPLHF. CDR3 bases: TGTGCCAGCAGCTTAGGACTTAATTCACCCCTCCACTTT.

This clonotype turned up a few times. The chain uses TRBV19 and TRBJ2-7; TRBD2 aligns across 9 bases. Germline V gene sequence: CDR1 LNHDA, CDR2 SQIVND (reference sequence). V lost 3 bases, J lost 2 bases, and 14 bases stayed unmatched. The CDR3 totals 18 residues. The CDR3 nucleotides read TGTGCCAGTAGTATGGTGCGGGAGGGCCTTGGAAGGACCTACGAGCAGTACTTC. Its translation is CASSMVREGLGRTYEQYF.

This clonotype was detected only a few times. The V call is TRBV27, the J call TRBJ1-2; D remains ambiguous. CDR3 length: 13 residues. Trimming removed 5 bases from V and 4 bases from J, with 11 bases in between. Germline loops: CDR1 MNHEY, CDR2 SMNVEV (reference sequence). As DNA, the CDR3 is TGTGCCAGCAGTCCCCGGAGCCGCTATGGCTACACCTTC. It yields the protein CASSPRSRYGYTF.